The 11 T cell receptor beta chains listed next were all sequenced from one sample in a study of T-cell reconstitution after alpha-beta-depleted transplantation in children. Construction of the TCRbeta library involved unique molecular identifiers. TCRdb itself ran the PCR reads through MiXCR, one entry per CDR3 protein. The sample includes about a million distinct CDR3 sequences, about 31% of them seen just once. The material was PBMCs, mostly from graft donor cells, obtained 360 days after TCRalphabeta/CD19-depleted stem cell transplant. These receptors were taken from a boy less than two years old who had a stem cell transplant for SCID, so the T cells may come from the graft donor.

The chain recombines TRBV5-1 with TRBJ2-1; 7 positions agree with TRBD2. The CDR3 is 15 residues long. V lost 2 bases and J lost 9; bases outside the gene matches: 11. Germline CDR1 SGHRS, CDR2 YFSETQ. The CDR3 region is CASSLKTLGGSEQFF. In nucleotides, the CDR3 is TGCGCCAGCAGCTTAAAGACGTTGGGGGGGTCTGAGCAGTTCTTC.

The chain recombines TRBV10-2 with TRBJ2-5; D might be TRBD1 or TRBD2, each matching 5 bases. CDR1 is WSHSY and CDR2 is SAAADI in the germline V gene. This CDR3 comprises 15 residues. The ends were cut back, 8 bases at V and 4 bases at J, with 20 bases in the middle. DNA of the CDR3: TGCGCCAGCTCGTGGGACCCGAGGGGATCAGAGACCCAGTACTTC. This encodes CASSWDPRGSETQYF.

The rearrangement joins TRBV7-2 to TRBJ1-1; D possibly corresponds to TRBD1 (6 bases). Between the trimmed V and J ends, which lost 3 bases and 4 bases, there was a span of 21 bases. This CDR3 has 17 amino acids. From germline, CDR1 is SGHTA and CDR2 FQGNSA. This CDR3 is CASSFYPPGQPSTEAFF. As DNA, the CDR3 is TGTGCCAGCAGCTTTTATCCCCCTGGACAGCCAAGCACTGAAGCTTTCTTT.

This clonotype has more than one count but fewer than ten. The rearrangement joins TRBV20-1 to TRBJ1-1; TRBD1 might be the D (6 bases). The CDR3 contains 13 residues. The germline V gene has CDR1 DFQATT and CDR2 SNEGSKA (reference sequence). V dropped 5 bases and J dropped 0 bases, with 10 bases sitting between them. The CDR3, as DNA: TGCAGTGCTCACAGGGTTATGAACACTGAAGCTTTCTTT. Its protein is CSAHRVMNTEAFF.

This clonotype was detected only a few times. The gene calls are TRBV12-3 or TRBV12-4 and TRBJ2-3; D remains ambiguous. Trimming stripped 10 bases from V and 5 bases from J, with 13 bases between. The length of the CDR3 is 12 residues. The CDR3 sequence is CATAPLVDTQYF. For the CDR3, the DNA is TGTGCCACCGCGCCTTTGGTAGATACGCAGTATTTT.

J is TRBJ2-7 and V is TRBV2; 7 bases match TRBD1. Looked up from germline, CDR1 is SNHLY and CDR2 is FYNNEI. The CDR3 is 15 residues long. V trimming: 4 bases; J trimming: 2 bases; junction bases outside the gene matches: 8. CDR3 in amino acids: CASSAGPGGTYEQYF. The DNA for the CDR3 is TGTGCCAGCAGTGCAGGTCCAGGGGGAACCTACGAGCAGTACTTC.

This sequence joins TRBV4-2 and TRBJ2-1; D is possibly TRBD2 (5 bases). V lost 0 bases and J 7 bases, leaving 16 bases between the germline ends. CDR1 and CDR2 (germline): LGHNA, YNFKEQ. The CDR3 spans 16 residues. DNA for the CDR3: TGTGCCAGCAGCCAAGATATCGGAGGAATAGGTAATGAGCAGTTCTTC. It specifies CASSQDIGGIGNEQFF.

The chain carries TRBV20-1 and TRBJ2-2; D is perhaps TRBD1 (5 bases). The CDR3 totals 16 residues. V was clipped by 0 bases and J by 3 bases, with 14 bases between them. Germline-derived CDR1 and CDR2 are DFQATT and SNEGSKA (reference sequence). The CDR3 nucleotides are TGCAGTGCTAGAGAAGAGGCAGGGTCGGACACCGGGGAGCTGTTTTTT. It is translated as CSAREEAGSDTGELFF.

The chain has TRBV5-1 and TRBJ2-2, with D tentatively TRBD1 (5 bases). The CDR3 length is 16 residues. Trimming pared 0 bases from V and 5 bases from J, leaving 14 bases between. Germline V gene data show CDR1 as SGHRS and CDR2 as YFSETQ. This CDR3 reads CASSLGATALTGELFF. The DNA for the CDR3 is TGCGCCAGCAGCTTGGGTGCGACAGCACTAACCGGGGAGCTGTTTTTT.

This chain links TRBV6-2 or TRBV6-3 with TRBJ2-6; D not resolved. The V end lost 4 bases, the J end lost 2 bases, and 9 bases lay between the germline ends. The CDR3 sequence is 15 residues long. Germline CDR1 is MNHEY and CDR2 is SVGEGT. The DNA for the CDR3 is TGTGCCAGCAGTTTCCCAACCACTGGGGCCAACGTCCTGACTTTC. Translating gives CASSFPTTGANVLTF.

This chain uses TRBV6-1 with TRBJ2-3; tentative D call: TRBD2 (7 bases). V was clipped by 7 bases and J by 6 bases, with 23 bases between them. The CDR3 has 16 residues. CDR1 is MNHNS and CDR2 is SASEGT in the germline V gene. Written as DNA, the CDR3 is TGTGCCAGCACCACAACTGGGGGGGCGGGAGTGGATACGCAGTATTTT. This sequence encodes CASTTTGGAGVDTQYF.